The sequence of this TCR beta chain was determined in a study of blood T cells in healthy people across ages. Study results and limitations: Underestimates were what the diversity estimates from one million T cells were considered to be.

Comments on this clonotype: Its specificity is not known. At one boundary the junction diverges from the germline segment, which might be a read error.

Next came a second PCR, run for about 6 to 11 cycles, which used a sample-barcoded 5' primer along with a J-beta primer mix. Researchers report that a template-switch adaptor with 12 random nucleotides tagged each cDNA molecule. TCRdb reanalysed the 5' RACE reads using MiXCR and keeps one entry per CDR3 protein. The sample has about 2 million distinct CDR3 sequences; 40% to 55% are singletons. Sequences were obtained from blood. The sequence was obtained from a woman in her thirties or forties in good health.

The CDR3 protein is CVSSFMTGMNTEAFF. The DNA of the CDR3 is TGTGTCAGCAGCTTCATGACAGGGATGAACACTGAAGCTTTCTTT. The rearrangement links TRBV7-9 to TRBJ1-1; the match to TRBD1 covers 7 bases. Germline V CDR1 and CDR2: SEHNR, FQNEAQ (reference sequence). CDR3 size: 15 residues.